A selection of T cell receptor beta chains follows, all from one sample in a study of graft-versus-host responses after intestinal transplantation. The antigens of these receptors remain unknown. The data were produced by immunoSEQ multiplex PCR, yet TCRdb's version contains in-frame clones alone and is incomplete. The profile covers about 110,000 clones, with 80% to 90% appearing a single time and about 0.7% taken by the ten largest. The source material was unstimulated CD4+ T cells sorted from spleen or lymph node cells, sampled before transplant. All receptors derive from a human donor who was the organ donor for an intestinal transplant. Both conserved end residues are part of each CDR3. A D gene is named only where the DNA matches it firmly.

D gene,V gene,CDR3 protein
.,TRBV21-1,CASSKIAVGWDTQYF
.,TRBV7-2,CASSLQFGTDYEQYF
.,TRBV23-1,CASNETGYGYTF
TRBD1,TRBV28,CASSPIGQGRSSQHF
.,TRBV2,CASNSQGRAKNIQYF
TRBD2,TRBV6-6,CASSTLAGRPGELFF
.,TRBV7-8,CASSFQDNQPQHF
.,TRBV29-1,CSVEGGTLGETQYF
.,TRBV5-6,CASSLGFSDTQYF
.,TRBV7-3,CASSPGVKREETQYF
.,TRBV7-9,CASSLGLSSGNTIYF
TRBD2,TRBV11-3,CASSGTSSYNEQFF
.,TRBV6-1,CASSGSGRIYSNQPQHF
.,TRBV5-1,CASSLGAGRHIQYF
.,TRBV1,CTSSQDSGVLNEKLFF
.,TRBV10-1,CASSEGSSTGELFF
.,TRBV19,CASSTPRGPEAKNIQYF
.,TRBV9,CASSATGSPIYGYTF
.,TRBV5-1,CASSPDKAGFNEQFF
.,TRBV5-4,CASSSAVQGDGYTF
TRBD2,TRBV7-3,CASSPTSNNEQYF
.,TRBV13,CASSAVGGGKNIQYF
TRBD1,TRBV5-1,CASSLQGRGKETQYF
TRBD2,TRBV11-2,CASSLLSGGASTDTQYF
.,TRBV12-5,CASGLFVNSAMRPQHF
.,TRBV4-2,CASSQDLVAADTQYF
.,TRBV5-4,CASSLDGETQYF
TRBD2,TRBV4-2,CASSQGLGGGPPNEQFF
.,TRBV7-9,CASSGSSGTSNEKLFF
.,TRBV6-1,CASSSTGPLDGYTF
.,TRBV2,CASSGGVYGYTF
TRBD2,TRBV6-5,CASSSAGEGNNEQFF
.,TRBV7-9,CASSSGQSRSPLHF
.,TRBV7-2,CASSLVGGPSYNEQFF
.,TRBV5-1,CASSTGGVSTEAFF
.,TRBV7-9,CASSLDLRGHTIYF
TRBD1,TRBV4-1,CASSQEDRGALSQPQHF
TRBD1,TRBV6-1,CASRPWTGPNQPQHF
.,TRBV2,CASSRQGLNTGELFF
.,TRBV10-3,CAISSSAADTQYF
TRBD1,TRBV27,CASSTRQGMAEQYF
TRBD1,TRBV4-1,CASSPRGGDRVFRLRGETQYF
TRBD2,TRBV5-6,CASSTRGGLQETQYF
TRBD1,TRBV5-5,CASSWTGGYNSPLHF
.,TRBV5-1,CASSLAGGGYTF
.,TRBV5-4,CASRGLSDTQYF
.,TRBV5-1,CASSPWTLSGTEAFF
.,TRBV7-6,CASSRDQGANYGYTF
.,TRBV11-2,CASSFTNSGNTIYF
.,TRBV7-2,CASTEGGGATKNIQYF
.,TRBV18,CAGSSGTGQPQHF
.,TRBV4-1,CASSLTRSAGNTIYF
.,TRBV11-2,CASSSVKDEKLFF